These 24 T cell receptor beta chains were sequenced from one sample in a study of shared clonotypes between healthy human individuals. Data came from immunoSEQ multiplex PCR; TCRdb stores just in-frame clones and leaves some out. The table has roughly 700,000 clones, roughly 87% seen once; the top ten hold 30% to 40%. Specimen: memory CD8+ T cells from PBMCs. Subset denoted: CD45RO+ cells pooled with CCR7-negative TemRA cells. These receptors were taken from a man aged 18 to 29 in good health. Some clones in this sample may be carry-over from other donors' samples.

The chain joins TRBV6-4 to TRBJ2-7; D may match TRBD1 or TRBD2 (5 bases each). With 3 bases removed from V and 3 bases from J, the gap between germline ends came to 15 bases. CDR3 length: 15 amino acids. CDR1 MRHNA and CDR2 SNTAGT come from the germline V gene. CDR3 DNA sequence: TGTGCCAGCAGTGAGGCTTGGGGACCAAACTACGAGCAGTACTTC. This codes for CASSEAWGPNYEQYF.

The chain recombines TRBV7-5 with TRBJ2-7; no DNA check was done on the table's D call, TRBD2. TRBV7-5 is classified as a pseudogene. This CDR3 spans 15 amino acids. The CDR3 DNA follows: TGTGCCAGAAGCCTACCCCCGAGCACCGCCTACGAGCAGTACTTC. Encoded protein: CARSLPPSTAYEQYF.

This chain joins TRBV6-6 and TRBJ2-2, with D unresolved. V was shortened by 7 bases and J by 5 bases, with 8 bases between the two germline ends. CDR3 size: 12 residues. Germline assignment: CDR1 MNHNY and CDR2 SVGAGI (reference sequence). The CDR3 loop reads CASTGGTGELFF. CDR3 in DNA: TGTGCCAGCACGGGTGGAACCGGGGAGCTGTTTTTT.

This chain connects TRBV7-8 to TRBJ1-1, with D perhaps TRBD1 (5 bases). This CDR3 region has 15 residues. From germline, CDR1 is SGHVS and CDR2 FQNEAQ. V was shortened by 2 bases and J by 1 base, with 11 bases between the two germline ends. The CDR3 loop reads CASSLSGTGNTEAFF. The CDR3, as DNA: TGTGCCAGCAGCTTATCCGGGACGGGGAACACTGAAGCTTTCTTT.

The V call is TRBV9, the J call TRBJ1-3; 10 positions agree with TRBD1. Germline V gives CDR1 SGDLS, CDR2 YYNGEE. This CDR3 region has 19 residues. Losses at the gene ends were 4 bases for V and 0 bases for J; bases not matched to a gene: 13. CDR3 amino acids: CASSTPGQGLPYSGNTIYF. CDR3 DNA sequence: TGTGCCAGCAGCACCCCGGGACAGGGGCTTCCGTACTCTGGAAACACCATATATTTT.

This clone was recorded a few times. J is TRBJ1-2 and V is TRBV6-6, with TRBD1 identical over 9 bases. The CDR3 totals 15 residues. Germline V lookup: CDR1 MNHNY, CDR2 SVGAGI (reference sequence). The J segment lost 4 bases and the V segment lost 5 bases, leaving 8 bases of the junction unmatched. Written as DNA, the CDR3 is TGTGCCAGCAGTACCCGGACAGGGGCGGCCTATGGCTACACCTTC. It yields the protein CASSTRTGAAYGYTF.

This clone was picked up one time. The chain uses TRBV28 and TRBJ2-1; possible D gene TRBD2, 6 bases. CDR3 length: 15 residues. The V end was cut by 5 bases, the J end by 4 bases, with 15 bases between. CDR1 is MDHEN, CDR2 SYDVKM, per germline. For the CDR3, the DNA is TGTGCCAGCAGTGGACTGGGACGGGAGTACAATGAGCAGTTCTTC. Amino acids: CASSGLGREYNEQFF.

This clone was observed at least ten times. The genes are TRBV7-6 and TRBJ2-1; perhaps D is TRBD1 or TRBD2 (5 bases each). Germline values: CDR1 SGHVS, CDR2 FNYEAQ. Trimming removed 6 bases at V and 10 bases at J, with 22 bases between. This CDR3 region has 15 residues. CDR3 in DNA: TGTGCCAGCAGTGTTAGCAGCCACAGGTCGGGGGAGCAGTTCTTC. Translating it yields CASSVSSHRSGEQFF.

This chain uses TRBV19 with TRBJ2-5; TRBD2 agrees at 11 bases. This CDR3 region has 17 residues. Per the germline V gene, CDR1 is LNHDA and CDR2 is SQIVND (reference sequence). The J segment lost 7 bases and the V segment lost 1 base, leaving 11 bases of the junction unmatched. DNA of the CDR3: TGTGCCAGTAGTATAGTGGGGCTAGCGGGAGGCCCTGGGACCCAGTACTTC. Its translation is CASSIVGLAGGPGTQYF.

The chain is built from TRBV28 and TRBJ2-1, with D possibly TRBD2 on 6 matching bases. This CDR3 contains 17 residues. The germline V gene encodes CDR1 MDHEN and CDR2 SYDVKM. The ends were cut back, 2 bases at V and 7 bases at J, with 21 bases in the middle. The chain's CDR3 is CASSLAWFLEGGNEQFF. The CDR3 bases are TGTGCCAGCAGTTTAGCGTGGTTCTTGGAGGGCGGAAATGAGCAGTTCTTC.

This sequence joins TRBV27 and TRBJ2-7; TRBD2 matches at 9 bases. The CDR3 extends over 16 amino acids. The germline V gene has CDR1 MNHEY and CDR2 SMNVEV (reference sequence). Trimming at V came to 2 bases and at J to 3 bases, leaving 8 bases not matched to a gene. CDR3 amino acids: CASSLSAGTSIYEQYF. The DNA for the CDR3 is TGTGCCAGCAGTTTAAGCGCCGGGACTAGCATCTACGAGCAGTACTTC.

This clone came up a few times. The chain carries TRBV4-1 and TRBJ1-1; D is possibly TRBD1 (5 bases). The ends were cut back, 4 bases at V and 4 bases at J, with 13 bases in the middle. Germline V gene sequence: CDR1 MGHRA, CDR2 YSYEKL. The CDR3 sequence is 14 residues long. CDR3 nucleotide sequence: TGCGCCAGCAGCCGATCTCGAGGGGCCACTGAAGCTTTCTTT. Translated, it gives CASSRSRGATEAFF.

The chain has TRBV6-1 and TRBJ1-3; D gene unclear. CDR1 MNHNS and CDR2 SASEGT come from the germline V gene. V was shortened by 3 bases and J by 0 bases, with 9 bases between the two germline ends. The CDR3 runs to 15 residues. CDR3 in amino acids: CASSDNLSSGNTIYF. CDR3 nucleotide sequence: TGTGCCAGCAGTGACAACCTTAGCTCTGGAAACACCATATATTTT.

The table lists this clone with a few counts. The rearrangement joins TRBV7-6 to TRBJ2-2; TRBD2 matches at 10 bases. J lost 4 bases, V lost 1 base, and 9 bases had no gene match. CDR1 SGHVS and CDR2 FNYEAQ come from the germline V gene. The CDR3 extends over 18 amino acids. CDR3 in amino acids: CASSLGAAGGLSTGELFF. In DNA, the CDR3 is TGTGCCAGCAGCTTAGGGGCAGCGGGAGGGCTGAGCACCGGGGAGCTGTTTTTT.

The chain recombines TRBV6-5 with TRBJ2-1, with unresolved D. Germline CDR1 and CDR2: MNHEY and SVGAGI. This CDR3 has 13 amino acids. V lost 6 bases to trimming and J lost 3 bases, with 9 bases between them. The CDR3 sequence: CASSPSSYNEQFF. CDR3 DNA: TGTGCCAGCAGCCCATCAAGCTACAATGAGCAGTTCTTC.

The chain's CDR3 is CASRTSGSYEQYF. The DNA for the CDR3 is TGTGCCAGCCGGACAAGCGGCTCCTACGAGCAGTACTTC. This chain connects TRBV19 to TRBJ2-7; D could derive from TRBD1 or TRBD2 (5 bases each). The CDR3 is 13 amino acids. V was shortened by 9 bases and J by 0 bases, with 12 bases between the two germline ends. The germline gives CDR1 LNHDA, CDR2 SQIVND (reference sequence).

The chain uses TRBV28 and TRBJ1-4; D gene uncertain. The CDR3 extends over 14 amino acids. Germline values: CDR1 MDHEN, CDR2 SYDVKM. V lost 2 bases and J lost 7, with 11 bases in between. CDR3 region: CASSLRSAGEKLFF. The CDR3 DNA reads as TGTGCCAGCAGTTTACGGTCAGCGGGTGAAAAACTGTTTTTT.

This chain links TRBV2 with TRBJ1-6, with 9 nucleotides matching TRBD1. From germline, CDR1 is SNHLY and CDR2 FYNNEI. The CDR3 totals 16 residues. The trim removed 4 bases at V and 4 bases at J, leaving 5 bases unmatched. The CDR3 region is CASSAGTGLYNSPLHF. In DNA form, the CDR3 reads TGTGCCAGCAGTGCCGGGACAGGGCTTTATAATTCACCCCTCCACTTT.

The sample holds one count of this clone. The CDR3 nucleotides are TGTGCCTGGAGTGTACCCGGGACAGGCTACGAGCAGTACTTC. This gives the protein CAWSVPGTGYEQYF. The rearrangement joins TRBV30 to TRBJ2-7; 8 bases are shared with TRBD1. The CDR3 runs 14 residues. V trimming: 0 bases; J trimming: 3 bases; junction bases outside the gene matches: 4. The germline gives CDR1 GTSNPN, CDR2 SVGIG (reference sequence).

V usage is TRBV11-2 and J usage is TRBJ2-7, with D possibly matching TRBD1 (6 bases). Germline V gene data show CDR1 as SGHAT and CDR2 as FQNNGV. The CDR3 length is 16 residues. The germline V and J ends were trimmed by 5 bases and 5 bases, with 22 bases remaining between them. The CDR3 region has the DNA TGTGCCAGCAGCCCCCTCCCGCAGGGGCGTTTGAACGAGCAGTACTTC. This translates into CASSPLPQGRLNEQYF. Full variable domain (outside the CDR3, taken from reference TRBV11-2 and TRBJ2-7): EAGVAQSPRYKIIEKRQSVAFWCNPISGHATLYWYQQILGQGPKLLIQFQNNGVVDDSQLPKDRFSAERLKGVDSTLKIQPAKLEDSAVYLCASSPLPQGRLNEQYFGPGTRLTVT.

This chain links TRBV6-4 with TRBJ1-1; D uncertain. Germline CDR1 MRHNA, CDR2 SNTAGT. The CDR3 covers 13 residues. Trimming took 0 bases from V and 1 from J, leaving 3 bases between them. The CDR3 here is CASSDSENTEAFF. CDR3 nucleotide sequence: TGTGCCAGCAGTGACTCAGAGAACACTGAAGCTTTCTTT.

This chain uses TRBV6-5 with TRBJ2-3; no firm D call. The germline V and J ends were trimmed by 0 bases and 4 bases, with 11 bases remaining between them. The germline V gene encodes CDR1 MNHEY and CDR2 SVGAGI. This CDR3 has 15 amino acids. The CDR3 DNA is TGTGCCAGCAGTTACTCGGTGTGGGTCCCAGATACGCAGTATTTT. Translating it yields CASSYSVWVPDTQYF.

The V call is TRBV6-6, the J call TRBJ1-2; TRBD1 aligns across 7 bases. Germline V gene data show CDR1 as MNHNY and CDR2 as SVGAGI (reference sequence). The CDR3 is 15 residues long. The V gene end was trimmed by 2 bases and the J gene end by 6 bases; junction bases not matched to a gene: 9. As DNA, the CDR3 is TGTGCCAGCAGTTACGCGACAGGGAAAGCTCATGGCTACACCTTC. Residues: CASSYATGKAHGYTF.

This sequence joins TRBV25-1 and TRBJ1-1, with TRBD1 matching 7 bases. From germline, CDR1 is MGHDK and CDR2 SYGVNS. V shed 5 bases and J 4 bases; nucleotides not matched to a gene: 7. This CDR3 has 14 amino acids. The CDR3 sequence is CASSSTGVSTEAFF. The CDR3 nucleotides are TGTGCCAGCAGTTCCACAGGGGTGAGCACTGAAGCTTTCTTT. Together with reference TRBV25-1 and TRBJ1-1, the CDR3 gives the full variable domain: EADIYQTPRYLVIGTGKKITLECSQTMGHDKMYWYQQDPGMELHLIHYSYGVNSTEKGDLSSESTVSRIRTEHFPLTLESARPSHTSQYLCASSSTGVSTEAFFGQGTRLTVV.